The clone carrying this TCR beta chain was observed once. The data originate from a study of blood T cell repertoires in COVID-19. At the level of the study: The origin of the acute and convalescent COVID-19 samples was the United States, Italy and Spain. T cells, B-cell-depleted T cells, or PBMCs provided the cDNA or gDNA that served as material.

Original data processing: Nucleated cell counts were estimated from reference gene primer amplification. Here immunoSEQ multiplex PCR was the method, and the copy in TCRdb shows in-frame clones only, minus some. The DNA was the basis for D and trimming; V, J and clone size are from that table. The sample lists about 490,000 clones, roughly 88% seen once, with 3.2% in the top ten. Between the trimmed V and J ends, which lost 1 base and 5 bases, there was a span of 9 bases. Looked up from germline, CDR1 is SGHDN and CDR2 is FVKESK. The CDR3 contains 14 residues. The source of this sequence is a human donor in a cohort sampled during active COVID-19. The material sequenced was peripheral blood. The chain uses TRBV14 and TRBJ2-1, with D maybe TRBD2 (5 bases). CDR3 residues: CASSQGRGHNEQFF. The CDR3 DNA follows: TGTGCCAGCAGCCAAGGTCGGGGTCACAATGAGCAGTTCTTC. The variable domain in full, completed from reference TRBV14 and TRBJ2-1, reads EAGVTQFPSHSVIEKGQTVTLRCDPISGHDNLYWYRRVMGKEIKFLLHFVKESKQDESGMPNNRFLAERTGGTYSTLKVQPAELEDSGVYFCASSQGRGHNEQFFGPGTRLTVL.